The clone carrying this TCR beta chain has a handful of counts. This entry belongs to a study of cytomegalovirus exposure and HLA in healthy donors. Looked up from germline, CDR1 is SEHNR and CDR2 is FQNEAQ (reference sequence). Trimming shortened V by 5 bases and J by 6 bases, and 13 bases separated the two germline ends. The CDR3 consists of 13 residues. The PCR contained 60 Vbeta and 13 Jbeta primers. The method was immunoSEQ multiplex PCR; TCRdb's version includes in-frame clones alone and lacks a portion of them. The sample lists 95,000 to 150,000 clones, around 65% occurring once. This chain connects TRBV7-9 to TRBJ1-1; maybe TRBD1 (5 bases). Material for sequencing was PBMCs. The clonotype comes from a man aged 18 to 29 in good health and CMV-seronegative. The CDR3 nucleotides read TGTGCCAGCAGCGCACAGGATCTGCCTGAAGCTTTCTTT. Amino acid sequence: CASSAQDLPEAFF. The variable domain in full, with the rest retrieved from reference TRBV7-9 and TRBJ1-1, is DTGVSQNPRHKITKRGQNVTFRCDPISEHNRLYWYRQTLGQGPEFLTYFQNEAQLEKSRLLSDRFSAERPKGSFSTLEIQRTEQGDSAMYLCASSAQDLPEAFFGQGTRLTVV.